What follows are 7 T cell receptor beta chains derived from one specimen sequenced in a study of shared clonotypes between healthy human individuals. The protocol was immunoSEQ multiplex PCR, while the TCRdb copy is restricted to in-frame clones and leaves out a portion. Among approximately 2.5 million clones listed, just over 90% were seen once. Sequencing used naive CD4+ T cells sorted from blood. Subset reported: CD45RA+ positively selected. These receptors were collected from a man between 18 and 35 years old in good health.

The J gene is TRBJ2-3, the V gene TRBV7-2; D is undetermined. This CDR3 has 15 amino acids. Per the germline V gene, CDR1 is SGHTA and CDR2 is FQGNSA. The V end was cut by 1 base, the J end by 4 bases, with 12 bases between. The CDR3 reads CASSLGGGRADTQYF. The CDR3 bases are TGTGCCAGCAGCTTAGGAGGCGGTAGGGCAGATACGCAGTATTTT. The complete variable domain, with remaining parts taken from reference TRBV7-2 and TRBJ2-3, reads GAGVSQSPSNKVTEKGKDVELRCDPISGHTALYWYRQSLGQGLEFLIYFQGNSAPDKSGLPSDRFSAERTGGSVSTLTIQRTQQEDSAVYLCASSLGGGRADTQYFGPGTRLTVL.

Regarding this clone: Other DNA variants within this sample encode the same CDR3. The chain combines TRBV5-1 with TRBJ2-3; D perhaps matches TRBD2 (6 bases). Trimming removed 5 bases at V and 1 base at J, with 11 bases between. Per germline, CDR1 SGHRS and CDR2 YFSETQ. The CDR3 runs to 14 residues. CDR3 nucleotides: TGCGCCAGCAGTTCGGGACTGGGCACAGATACGCAGTATTTT. Its translation is CASSSGLGTDTQYF.

The rearrangement joins TRBV30 to TRBJ1-2; 7 bases are shared with TRBD1. CDR3 length equals 13 residues. Germline V gene lookup returns CDR1 GTSNPN and CDR2 SVGIG (reference sequence). The ends lost 3 bases at V and 7 bases at J; junction bases unmatched: 8. CDR3 sequence reads: CAWSFGTAPGYTF. Written as DNA, the CDR3 is TGTGCCTGGAGCTTTGGGACAGCGCCTGGCTACACCTTC.

CDR3 bases: TGTGCCACCAGCAGAGATCTTAATCTGGTGGGGCCTTCTTATTTCTCTGGAAACACCATATATTTT. It codes for CATSRDLNLVGPSYFSGNTIYF. V gene TRBV15 combines with J gene TRBJ1-3; a possible D gene is TRBD1 (5 bases). The CDR3 sequence is 22 residues long. Trimming cost V 0 bases and J 0 bases, with 27 bases left between them. Germline V gene sequence: CDR1 LNHNV, CDR2 YYDKDF (reference sequence).

The J gene is TRBJ1-1, the V gene TRBV30, with 9 positions matching TRBD1. The germline CDR1 and CDR2 sequences are GTSNPN and SVGIG (reference sequence). V lost 3 bases, J lost 11 bases, and 10 bases stayed unmatched. The CDR3 totals 13 residues. CDR3 in DNA: TGTGCCTGGAGGGGACAGGGAAAGTCGTGGGCTTTCTTT. Translation gives CAWRGQGKSWAFF. The full variable domain, completed using reference TRBV30 and TRBJ1-1, is SQTIHQWPATLVQPVGSPLSLECTVEGTSNPNLYWYRQAAGRGLQLLFYSVGIGQISSEVPQNLSASRPQDRQFILSSKKLLLSDSGFYLCAWRGQGKSWAFFGQGTRLTVV.

This clone appeared a single time. The same CDR3 is also encoded by other DNA sequences in this sample. V and J are TRBV6-5 and TRBJ1-1, with D hard to call. V gave up 2 bases and J gave up 1 base, with 5 bases separating them. Germline V lookup: CDR1 MNHEY, CDR2 SVGAGI. The CDR3 is made up of 13 amino acids. The CDR3 nucleotides read TGTGCCAGCAGTTACCAGTGGAACACTGAAGCTTTCTTT. It specifies CASSYQWNTEAFF.

This rearrangement joins TRBV4-3 to TRBJ2-4; D gene ambiguous. Per the germline V gene, CDR1 is LGHNA and CDR2 is YSLEER. CDR3 length equals 13 residues. Trimming removed 0 bases at V and 8 bases at J, with 8 bases between. The CDR3 bases are TGCGCCAGCAGCCAAGAGAGTGGGGACATTCAGTACTTC. This sequence encodes CASSQESGDIQYF.